The 20 T cell receptor beta chains given below trace back to one sample, sequenced in a study of T cells in localized non-small cell lung cancer. Sequenced by immunoSEQ multiplex PCR; TCRdb stores in-frame clones only, minus some. The profile shows 25,000 to 30,000 clones, 70% to 90% of them singletons. Source: peripheral blood, taken before any cancer treatment. Receptors were obtained from a woman aged 18 to 55 with stage I lung adenocarcinoma.

The chain employs TRBV7-9 and TRBJ1-1; no firm D call. Germline lookup yields CDR1 SEHNR and CDR2 FQNEAQ (reference sequence). The CDR3 is made up of 14 amino acids. V was trimmed by 7 bases and J by 1 base, leaving 13 bases between them. Written as DNA, the CDR3 is TGTGCCAGCACTCCGCCGGTGGCGAACACTGAAGCTTTCTTT. Protein sequence: CASTPPVANTEAFF.

The chain carries TRBV4-3 and TRBJ2-2; no definite D call. V shed 1 base and J shed 4 bases, with 13 bases lying between them. Germline CDR1 and CDR2: LGHNA and YSLEER. This CDR3 has 16 residues. CDR3 nucleotide sequence: TGCGCCAGCAGCCAAGGGGCAGCAGACGTCACCGGGGAGCTGTTTTTT. Protein product: CASSQGAADVTGELFF.

The chain employs TRBV6-6 and TRBJ2-3; unclear D gene. The CDR3 is 11 amino acids. V lost 6 bases and J lost 6, with 7 bases in between. In germline, CDR1 is MNHNY, CDR2 SVGAGI (reference sequence). Here the CDR3 DNA reads TGTGCCAGCAGAGGGTCGGATACGCAGTATTTT. Translation: CASRGSDTQYF.

This chain links TRBV9 with TRBJ2-1; D ambiguous. The CDR3 consists of 16 residues. V lost 0 bases to trimming and J lost 0 bases, with 10 bases between them. CDR1 is SGDLS and CDR2 is YYNGEE in the germline V gene. The CDR3 reads CASSVAPDPSYNEQFF. CDR3 DNA sequence: TGTGCCAGCAGCGTAGCGCCCGACCCCTCCTACAATGAGCAGTTCTTC.

The chain recombines TRBV20-1 with TRBJ1-2; D gene uncertain. Germline CDR1 DFQATT, CDR2 SNEGSKA (reference sequence). The CDR3 consists of 11 residues. With 1 base removed from V and 6 bases from J, the gap between germline ends came to 6 bases. Here the CDR3 reads CSARVAHGYTF. In DNA, the CDR3 is TGCAGTGCTAGAGTCGCGCATGGCTACACCTTC.

The rearrangement uses TRBV9 and TRBJ1-2; 12 bases line up with TRBD1. V gave up 3 bases and J gave up 5 bases; unmatched junction bases: 11. CDR3 length: 17 residues. Germline-derived CDR1 and CDR2 are SGDLS and YYNGEE. CDR3 nucleotides: TGTGCCAGCAGCGGGTGGGACAGGGGGCTTAAGCGGTATGGCTACACCTTC. Translated: CASSGWDRGLKRYGYTF. Looking up the rest from reference TRBV9 and TRBJ1-2 gives the full variable domain: DSGVTQTPKHLITATGQRVTLRCSPRSGDLSVYWYQQSLDQGLQFLIQYYNGEERAKGNILERFSAQQFPDLHSELNLSSLELGDSALYFCASSGWDRGLKRYGYTFGSGTRLTVV.

The chain links TRBV5-6 to TRBJ2-1, with D unclear. Germline CDR1 SGHDT, CDR2 YYEEEE. Trimming removed 2 bases from V and 6 bases from J, with 15 bases in between. The CDR3 has 15 amino acids. This chain's CDR3 is CASSLRILSGNEQFF. The CDR3 bases are TGTGCCAGCAGCTTAAGGATCCTCTCAGGCAATGAGCAGTTCTTC.

This chain links TRBV11-3 with TRBJ1-1, with D possibly TRBD1 on 5 matching bases. CDR1 SGHNT and CDR2 YENEEA come from the germline V gene. This CDR3 spans 15 amino acids. The germline V and J ends were trimmed by 0 bases and 5 bases, with 13 bases remaining between them. The CDR3 loop is CASSLDGGVGTEAFF. CDR3 bases: TGTGCCAGCAGCTTAGACGGGGGGGTTGGGACTGAAGCTTTCTTT.

This clone has only a few counts. This rearrangement joins TRBV7-2 to TRBJ1-1; no clear D. The V gene lost 0 bases and the J gene lost 11 bases, with 13 bases spanning the gap. The CDR3 is 13 amino acids. Germline V lookup: CDR1 SGHTA, CDR2 FQGNSA. CDR3 region: CASSLAKTNQAFF. CDR3 nucleotide sequence: TGTGCCAGCAGCTTAGCTAAGACCAATCAGGCTTTCTTT.

J is TRBJ2-6 and V is TRBV11-2; 7 nucleotides line up with TRBD2. Unmatched junction bases numbered 12, after V lost 4 bases and J lost 0 bases. Germline CDR1 SGHAT, CDR2 FQNNGV. The CDR3 has 19 amino acids. CDR3 protein: CASSSLTGGTLSGANVLTF. The CDR3 nucleotides read TGTGCCAGCAGCTCCCTGACCGGGGGGACGCTCTCTGGGGCCAACGTCCTGACTTTC. Full variable domain (outside the CDR3, taken from reference TRBV11-2 and TRBJ2-6): EAGVAQSPRYKIIEKRQSVAFWCNPISGHATLYWYQQILGQGPKLLIQFQNNGVVDDSQLPKDRFSAERLKGVDSTLKIQPAKLEDSAVYLCASSSLTGGTLSGANVLTFGAGSRLTVL.

The CDR3, as DNA: TGTGCCAGCAGCTTGTCCAACATTCAGTACTTC. Its translation: CASSLSNIQYF. V usage is TRBV11-2 and J usage is TRBJ2-4; D unresolved. In germline, CDR1 is SGHAT, CDR2 FQNNGV. V was clipped by 3 bases and J by 7 bases, with 4 bases between them. CDR3 length equals 11 residues.

This clone was counted between two and nine times. This chain joins TRBV7-9 and TRBJ2-7, with TRBD1 matching 7 bases. J lost 3 bases, V lost 1 base, and 9 bases had no gene match. CDR1 is SEHNR and CDR2 is FQNEAQ in the germline V gene (reference sequence). The CDR3 consists of 16 residues. DNA of the CDR3: TGTGCCAGCAGCTTAGAGACAGGGCGAGGGTACTACGAGCAGTACTTC. Translated: CASSLETGRGYYEQYF.

This clone was recorded only once. This rearrangement joins TRBV6-5 to TRBJ2-7; no reliable D call. Trimming took off 6 bases at V and 6 bases at J, with 18 bases between the two ends. The V gene's germline CDR1 is MNHEY and CDR2 SVGAGI. This CDR3 has 14 residues. CDR3 in amino acids: CASSLFLQMSEQYF. The CDR3 nucleotides are TGTGCCAGCAGCCTATTCCTACAGATGTCCGAGCAGTACTTC.

The rearrangement links TRBV19 to TRBJ1-5; weak D call: TRBD1 (5 bases). CDR1 is LNHDA, CDR2 SQIVND, per germline (reference sequence). The CDR3 is made up of 17 amino acids. Trimming took off 5 bases at V and 2 bases at J, with 19 bases between the two ends. As DNA, the CDR3 is TGTGCCAGTAGTCACCGAGGGACCCAAGTCGGCAATCAGCCCCAGCATTTT. Translation gives CASSHRGTQVGNQPQHF.

This clone was seen once. The chain is built from TRBV9 and TRBJ1-2; D gene uncertain. The germline V gene encodes CDR1 SGDLS and CDR2 YYNGEE. This CDR3 spans 15 amino acids. The V end was cut by 0 bases, the J end by 4 bases, with 13 bases between. The CDR3 nucleotides are TGTGCCAGCAGCGTAGGCGGAGGGCAGATCTATGGCTACACCTTC. Translating gives CASSVGGGQIYGYTF. Based on the CDR3 plus reference TRBV9 and TRBJ1-2, the full variable domain is DSGVTQTPKHLITATGQRVTLRCSPRSGDLSVYWYQQSLDQGLQFLIQYYNGEERAKGNILERFSAQQFPDLHSELNLSSLELGDSALYFCASSVGGGQIYGYTFGSGTRLTVV.

The chain is built from TRBV4-1 and TRBJ2-3; 9 bases match TRBD1. Germline lookup yields CDR1 MGHRA and CDR2 YSYEKL. The CDR3 contains 20 residues. Germline trimming cut 3 bases from V and 0 bases from J; bases unmatched to any gene: 16. The CDR3 DNA follows: TGCGCCAGCAGCCAGCGGGACAGGGTTTCTGGTATTACTAGCACAGATACGCAGTATTTT. Translating gives CASSQRDRVSGITSTDTQYF.

In this sample, this clone turned up a few times. This sequence joins TRBV21-1 and TRBJ2-3; the table's TRBD1 call for D was not verified on the DNA. TRBV21-1 is a pseudogene locus. This CDR3 is 15 amino acids long. The CDR3 DNA sequence: TGTGCCAGCAGCTTACCGGGACAGTCCACAGATACGCAGTATTTT. Translated: CASSLPGQSTDTQYF.

V and J are TRBV5-4 and TRBJ2-7, with TRBD2 matching 13 bases. V shed 4 bases, J shed 0 bases, and the junction held 4 bases outside the gene matches. CDR1 SGHNT and CDR2 YYREEE come from the germline V gene (reference sequence). CDR3 length equals 16 residues. The CDR3 sequence is CASSMGLAGSSYEQYF. CDR3 nucleotides: TGTGCCAGCAGCATGGGACTAGCGGGATCCTCCTACGAGCAGTACTTC.

The V call is TRBV28, the J call TRBJ1-2; D might be TRBD1 (6 bases). Trimming removed 4 bases at V and 5 bases at J, with 17 bases between. The CDR3 consists of 15 residues. Germline V gives CDR1 MDHEN, CDR2 SYDVKM. The CDR3 DNA sequence: TGTGCCAGCAGTTCGGGGGGCGGAGCTGATTATGGCTACACCTTC. It codes for CASSSGGGADYGYTF.

This CDR3 is CASSEPYEQFF. DNA for the CDR3: TGTGCCAGCAGTGAACCTTATGAGCAGTTCTTC. The V and J genes are TRBV25-1 and TRBJ2-1; no reliable D call. The CDR3 is 11 amino acids. The V gene lost 2 bases and the J gene lost 8 bases, with 4 bases spanning the gap. Germline CDR1 is MGHDK and CDR2 is SYGVNS. Based on the CDR3 plus reference TRBV25-1 and TRBJ2-1, the full variable domain is EADIYQTPRYLVIGTGKKITLECSQTMGHDKMYWYQQDPGMELHLIHYSYGVNSTEKGDLSSESTVSRIRTEHFPLTLESARPSHTSQYLCASSEPYEQFFGPGTRLTVL.